Described below is a single T cell receptor beta chain sequence and its context. Its target is not known. This entry comes from a study of shared clonotypes between healthy human individuals. Notes on the study in general: Rarefaction analysis demonstrated incomplete sorted-subset sequencing notwithstanding large depth.

Naive CD8 cells, CD45RO-negative and positively selected for CCR7, excluded terminally differentiated effector memory CD45RA+ cells. Recent acute infections and vaccinations were absent in the healthy HIV-negative adult donors. Only Caucasian adults living in Nashville, Tennessee made up the donor group. The CDR3 extends over 15 amino acids. V lost 2 bases, J lost 6 bases, and 13 bases lay in between. Germline V gene data show CDR1 as MDHEN and CDR2 as SYDVKM. Authors' analysis steps: ImmunoSEQ yielded junction-only sequences lacking quality scores, so filtering differed. Repertoires were generated with immunoSEQ multiplex PCR, while TCRdb's copy carries only in-frame clones and drops some. Clonal size and the V and J genes are those of that table, whereas D and trimming came from the DNA. Of 1.5 million to 2.5 million clones listed, approximately 95% are singletons.

The rearrangement joins TRBV28 to TRBJ2-2; D ambiguous. The source material was naive CD8+ T cells sorted from blood. This TCR derives from a man aged 18 to 30 in good health. The DNA of the CDR3 is TGTGCCAGCAGTTTAAGCCCCAACGGCGCCGGGGAGCTGTTTTTT. Translating gives CASSLSPNGAGELFF.